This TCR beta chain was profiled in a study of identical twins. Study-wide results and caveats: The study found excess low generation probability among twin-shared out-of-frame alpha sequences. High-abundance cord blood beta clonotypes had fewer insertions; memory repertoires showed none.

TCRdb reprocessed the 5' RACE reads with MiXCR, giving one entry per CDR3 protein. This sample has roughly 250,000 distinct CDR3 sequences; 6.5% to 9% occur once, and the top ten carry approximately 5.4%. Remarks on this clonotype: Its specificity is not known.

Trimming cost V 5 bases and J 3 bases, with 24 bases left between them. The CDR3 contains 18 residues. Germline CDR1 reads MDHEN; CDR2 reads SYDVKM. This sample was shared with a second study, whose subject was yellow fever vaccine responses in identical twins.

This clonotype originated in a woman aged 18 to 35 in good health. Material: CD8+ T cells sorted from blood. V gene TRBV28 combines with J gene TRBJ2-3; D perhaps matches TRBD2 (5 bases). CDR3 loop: CASSLGLAIYTGTDTQYF. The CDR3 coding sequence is TGTGCCAGCAGTCTAGGGCTTGCGATCTATACGGGGACAGATACGCAGTATTTT.